Presented here are 2 T cell receptor beta chains from one specimen sequenced in a study of cytomegalovirus exposure and HLA in healthy donors (dated 2017 in TCRdb). To prepare the library, the immunoSEQ multiplex PCR assay was applied. For the multiplex PCR, a mixture combining 60 forward primers for TCR Vbeta segments and 13 reverse primers for TCR Jbeta segments was used. The source is immuneACCESS, and TCRdb retained only in-frame sequences with V and J called. Part of the clones is not carried over; for the studies checked, unresolved V genes explain less than half of this, and the remainder is unexplained. This sample's listing comprises some 70,000 clones. Jointly, the top ten make up 2.5% to 3% of the sample. The source material was PBMCs. These receptors originate from a man between 40 and 49 years old in good health and CMV-seronegative.

The V gene is TRBV30, the J gene TRBJ2-5; D is unclear. The germline gives CDR1 GTSNPN, CDR2 SVGIG (reference sequence). The CDR3 length is 10 residues. The V end lost 4 bases, the J end lost 4 bases, and 4 bases lay between the germline ends. As DNA, the CDR3 is TGTGCCTGGATGAGAGAGACCCAGTACTTC. Its protein is CAWMRETQYF. Variable domain in full (rest from reference TRBV30 and TRBJ2-5): SQTIHQWPATLVQPVGSPLSLECTVEGTSNPNLYWYRQAAGRGLQLLFYSVGIGQISSEVPQNLSASRPQDRQFILSSKKLLLSDSGFYLCAWMRETQYFGPGTRLLVL.

This chain's CDR3 is CASSLIEGAYEQYF. The CDR3, as DNA: TGCGCCAGCAGCTTGATCGAAGGAGCCTACGAGCAGTACTTC. V is TRBV5-1 and J is TRBJ2-7; D is ambiguous. V was shortened by 1 base and J by 2 bases, with 10 bases between the two germline ends. Germline loops: CDR1 SGHRS, CDR2 YFSETQ. CDR3 length: 14 residues.